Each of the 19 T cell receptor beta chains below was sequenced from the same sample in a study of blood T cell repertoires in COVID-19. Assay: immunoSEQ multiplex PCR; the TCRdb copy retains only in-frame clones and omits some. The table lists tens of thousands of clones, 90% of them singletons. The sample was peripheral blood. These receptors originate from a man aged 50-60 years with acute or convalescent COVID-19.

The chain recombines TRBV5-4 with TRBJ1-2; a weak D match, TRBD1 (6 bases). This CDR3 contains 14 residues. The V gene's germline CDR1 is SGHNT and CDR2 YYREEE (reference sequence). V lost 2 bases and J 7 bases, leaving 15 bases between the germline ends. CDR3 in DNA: TGTGCCAGCAGCTTCTCAGGGGCGTTCGGTGGCTACACCTTC. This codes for CASSFSGAFGGYTF. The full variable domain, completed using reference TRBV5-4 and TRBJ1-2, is ETGVTQSPTHLIKTRGQQVTLRCSSQSGHNTVSWYQQALGQGPQFIFQYYREEENGRGNFPPRFSGLQFPNYSSELNVNALELDDSALYLCASSFSGAFGGYTFGSGTRLTVV.

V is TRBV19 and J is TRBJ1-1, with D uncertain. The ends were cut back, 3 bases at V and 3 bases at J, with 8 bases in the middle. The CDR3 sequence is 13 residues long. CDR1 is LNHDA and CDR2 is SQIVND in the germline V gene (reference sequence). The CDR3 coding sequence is TGTGCCAGTAGTATGGCTAGCTACACTGAAGCTTTCTTT. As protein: CASSMASYTEAFF. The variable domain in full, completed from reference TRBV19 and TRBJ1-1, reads DGGITQSPKYLFRKEGQNVTLSCEQNLNHDAMYWYRQDPGQGLRLIYYSQIVNDFQKGDIAEGYSVSREKKESFPLTVTSAQKNPTAFYLCASSMASYTEAFFGQGTRLTVV.

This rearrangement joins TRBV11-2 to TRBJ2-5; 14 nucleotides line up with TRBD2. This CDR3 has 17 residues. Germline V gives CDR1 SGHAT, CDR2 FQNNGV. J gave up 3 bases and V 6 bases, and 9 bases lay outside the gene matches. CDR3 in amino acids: CASSFTSGLAGEETQYF. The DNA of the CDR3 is TGTGCCAGCAGTTTTACTTCGGGACTAGCGGGAGAAGAGACCCAGTACTTC.

CDR3 in amino acids: CASSFLAGGSYNEQFF. Here the CDR3 DNA reads TGTGCCAGCAGCTTCTTAGCGGGAGGGTCCTACAATGAGCAGTTCTTC. This sequence joins TRBV11-2 and TRBJ2-1; TRBD2 matches 11 bases. Germline CDR1 SGHAT, CDR2 FQNNGV. J was trimmed by 1 base and V by 3 bases; bases with no gene match: 2. This CDR3 region has 16 residues.

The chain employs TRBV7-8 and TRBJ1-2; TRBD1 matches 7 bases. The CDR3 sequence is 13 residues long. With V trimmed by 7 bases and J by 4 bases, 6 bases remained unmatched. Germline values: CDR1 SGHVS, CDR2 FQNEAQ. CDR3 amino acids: CASTRQGVYGYTF. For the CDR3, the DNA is TGTGCCAGCACCCGACAGGGCGTCTATGGCTACACCTTC.

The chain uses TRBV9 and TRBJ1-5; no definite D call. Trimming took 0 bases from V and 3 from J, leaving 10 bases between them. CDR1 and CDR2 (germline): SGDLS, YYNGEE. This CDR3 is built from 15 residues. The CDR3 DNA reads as TGTGCCAGCAGCGTAGATTCCAGTAACAATCAGCCCCAGCATTTT. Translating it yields CASSVDSSNNQPQHF.

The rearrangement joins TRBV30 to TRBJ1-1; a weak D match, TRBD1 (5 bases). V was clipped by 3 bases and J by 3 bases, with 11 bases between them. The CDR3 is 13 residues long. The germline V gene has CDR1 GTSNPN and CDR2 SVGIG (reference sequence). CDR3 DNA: TGTGCCTGGAGGCGCGGGGGGGACACTGAAGCTTTCTTT. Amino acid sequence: CAWRRGGDTEAFF.

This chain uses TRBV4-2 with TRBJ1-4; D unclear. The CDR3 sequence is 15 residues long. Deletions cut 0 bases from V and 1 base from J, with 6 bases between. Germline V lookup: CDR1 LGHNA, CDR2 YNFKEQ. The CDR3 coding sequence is TGTGCCAGCAGCCAAGATGGGCGAACTAATGAAAAACTGTTTTTT. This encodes CASSQDGRTNEKLFF.

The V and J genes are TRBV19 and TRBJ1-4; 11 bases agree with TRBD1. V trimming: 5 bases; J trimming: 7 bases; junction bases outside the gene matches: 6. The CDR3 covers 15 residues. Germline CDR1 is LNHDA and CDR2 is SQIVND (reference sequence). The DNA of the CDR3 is TGTGCCAGTAGTCCCTCCGGGACAGGGGGTGAAAAACTGTTTTTT. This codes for CASSPSGTGGEKLFF.

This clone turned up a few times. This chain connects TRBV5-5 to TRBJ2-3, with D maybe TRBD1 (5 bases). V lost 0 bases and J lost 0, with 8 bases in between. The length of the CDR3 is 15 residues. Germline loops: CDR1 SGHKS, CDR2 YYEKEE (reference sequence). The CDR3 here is CASSLAGRSTDTQYF. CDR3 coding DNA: TGTGCCAGCAGCTTGGCAGGGCGGAGCACAGATACGCAGTATTTT.

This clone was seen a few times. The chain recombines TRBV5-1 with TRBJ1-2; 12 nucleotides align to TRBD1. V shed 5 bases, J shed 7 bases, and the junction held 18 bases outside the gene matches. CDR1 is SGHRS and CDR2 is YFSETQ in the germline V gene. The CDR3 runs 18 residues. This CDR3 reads CASRTNPGTGGFGSGYTF. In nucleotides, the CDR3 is TGCGCCAGCAGGACGAATCCTGGGACAGGGGGCTTCGGATCTGGCTACACCTTC.

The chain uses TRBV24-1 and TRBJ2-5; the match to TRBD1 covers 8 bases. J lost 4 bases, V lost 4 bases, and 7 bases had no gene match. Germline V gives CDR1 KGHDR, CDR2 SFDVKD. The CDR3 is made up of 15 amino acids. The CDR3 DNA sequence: TGTGCCACCAGTGACCCGACAGGGGTTGCAGAGACCCAGTACTTC. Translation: CATSDPTGVAETQYF.

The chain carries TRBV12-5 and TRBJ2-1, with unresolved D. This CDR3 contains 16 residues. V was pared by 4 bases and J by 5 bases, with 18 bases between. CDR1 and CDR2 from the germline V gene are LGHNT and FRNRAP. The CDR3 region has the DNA TGTGCTAGTGGTTCCAGTGTGGCCTTAGCCGACAATGAGCAGTTCTTC. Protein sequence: CASGSSVALADNEQFF.

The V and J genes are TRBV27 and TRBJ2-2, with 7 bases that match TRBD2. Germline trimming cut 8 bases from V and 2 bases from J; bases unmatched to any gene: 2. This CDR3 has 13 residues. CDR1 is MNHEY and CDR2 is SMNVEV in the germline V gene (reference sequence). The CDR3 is CASLAVNTGELFF. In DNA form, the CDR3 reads TGTGCCAGCCTAGCGGTTAACACCGGGGAGCTGTTTTTT.

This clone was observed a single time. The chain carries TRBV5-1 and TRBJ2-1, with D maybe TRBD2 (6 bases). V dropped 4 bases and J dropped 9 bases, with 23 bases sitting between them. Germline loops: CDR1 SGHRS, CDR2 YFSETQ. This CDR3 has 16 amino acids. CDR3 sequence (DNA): TGCGCCAGCAGCCTGGCGGTGGCGGGACTGAGAAGTGAGCAGTTCTTC. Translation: CASSLAVAGLRSEQFF.

CDR3 protein: CASSRIGLGGLNSPLHF. The DNA of the CDR3 is TGTGCCAGCAGCCGCATCGGACTAGGGGGACTCAATTCACCCCTCCACTTT. The V and J genes are TRBV7-9 and TRBJ1-6; a weak D match, TRBD1 (6 bases). This CDR3 is built from 17 residues. Trimming cost V 5 bases and J 7 bases, with 21 bases left between them. The germline gives CDR1 SEHNR, CDR2 FQNEAQ (reference sequence).

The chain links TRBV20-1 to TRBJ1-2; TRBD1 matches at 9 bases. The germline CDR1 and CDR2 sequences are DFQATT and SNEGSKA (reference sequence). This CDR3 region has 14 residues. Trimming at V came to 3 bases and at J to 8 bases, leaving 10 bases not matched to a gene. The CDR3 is CSASGTGRGGGYTF. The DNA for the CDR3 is TGCAGTGCTAGTGGGACAGGGAGAGGGGGAGGCTACACCTTC.

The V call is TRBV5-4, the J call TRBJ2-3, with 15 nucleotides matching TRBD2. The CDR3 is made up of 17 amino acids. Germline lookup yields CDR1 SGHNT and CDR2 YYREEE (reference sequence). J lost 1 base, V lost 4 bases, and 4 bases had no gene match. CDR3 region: CASSPRTSGRGTDTQYF. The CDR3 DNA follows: TGTGCCAGCAGCCCGCGGACTAGCGGGAGGGGCACAGATACGCAGTATTTT.

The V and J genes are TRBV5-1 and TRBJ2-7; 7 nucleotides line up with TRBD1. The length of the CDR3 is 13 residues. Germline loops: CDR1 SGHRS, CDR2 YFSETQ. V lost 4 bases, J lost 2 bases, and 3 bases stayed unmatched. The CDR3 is CASSIGTAYEQYF. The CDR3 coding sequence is TGCGCCAGCAGCATCGGGACAGCCTACGAGCAGTACTTC.